The following is a TCR beta chain sequence with its context. The data stem from a study of blood T cell repertoires in COVID-19. Study-level background: Italy, Spain and the United States were the sources of the convalescent and acute COVID-19 samples. The analysed material was cDNA or gDNA that came from T cells, B-cell-depleted T cells, or PBMCs.

In the source study's methods: Nucleated cell number was recorded as an estimate derived from reference gene primer amplification. The table came from immunoSEQ multiplex PCR; TCRdb's copy has only in-frame clones and leaves some out. That table is the source of V, J and clone size, and D and trimming were worked out from the DNA. The table includes 350,000 to 400,000 clones, roughly 90% detected once. The CDR3 covers 14 residues. CDR1 is SGHTA, CDR2 FQGNSA, per germline. J gave up 7 bases and V 3 bases, and 5 bases lay outside the gene matches. The chain uses TRBV7-2 and TRBJ1-4, with 7 bases matching TRBD1. The clonotype originates from a man aged 18-30 years with active or convalescent COVID-19. Material for sequencing was peripheral blood. The CDR3 nucleotides read TGTGCCAGCAGCTTTAAGGGGGCTAGTGAAAAACTGTTTTTT. This sequence encodes CASSFKGASEKLFF.